This record concerns one TCR beta chain sequence. The target of this receptor is not known. No much larger clonotype is one base removed from it; base qualities were not supplied. This sample was taken from a study of OX40 agonist ivuxolimab in advanced cancers. Regarding the study in general: Ivuxolimab was a fully human IgG2 agonistic monoclonal antibody targeting the costimulatory receptor OX40 (CD134). Intravenous ivuxolimab was administered to patients every 2 weeks at six dose levels: 0.01, 0.1, 0.3, 1.5, 3 and 10 mg/kg. Among the 52 dose-escalation patients, roughly 20 had hepatocellular carcinoma, some 15 melanoma, 9 renal cell carcinoma and 9 head and neck cancer. The dose-escalation cohort was about 87% male with a mean age of around 64 years, ranging from roughly 23 to 79. Prior anti-PD-1, anti-PD-L1 or anti-CTLA-4 therapy was permitted, and checkpoint inhibitors had been received by approximately 39% of dose-escalation patients. Three dose-escalation patients achieved partial responses, one with hepatocellular carcinoma and two with cutaneous melanoma. The purpose of peripheral TCRbeta sequencing was to test whether ivuxolimab changed TCR sequence diversity and led to clonal T-cell expansion. The paper covers the monotherapy dose-escalation part of the phase I ivuxolimab trial, which included N of about 51 patients. The investigation overall reported the following: Low levels of normalized T-cell clonal expansion were also seen in some patients who did not respond. The antigen specificity of the peripheral T cells that underwent clonal expansion was not determined. After ivuxolimab, expanded clones were on average more numerous among CD8+ T cells than among CD4+ T cells. At doses from 0.1 to 3.0 mg/kg, clonal expansion was seen in both CD4+ and CD8+ blood T cells between baseline and week 6. In the 0.1-3.0 mg/kg groups, partial responders were among the patients with the lowest normalized peripheral clonal expansion, particularly in CD8+ T cells.

The trial excluded patients who had a history of autoimmune disease or were on systemic immunosuppression. Peripheral blood for TCR sequencing was collected from all dose cohorts at baseline, on cycle 4 day 1, and on cycle 7 day 1. The samples were drawn from a first-in-human, open-label, multicenter phase I dose-escalation trial of ivuxolimab. The trial enrolled adults with locally advanced or metastatic head and neck squamous cell, hepatocellular, melanoma or renal cell carcinoma. Before TCR sequencing, CD4+ T cells and CD8+ T cells were sorted from peripheral blood as separate populations. Its CDR3 holds 11 amino acids, cysteine through phenylalanine. The CDR3 DNA has 33 bases and is translated from base 1. Via the germline V gene, CDR1 is SNHLY and CDR2 FYNNEI. V drops 6 bases and J drops 7 bases, leaving 7 bases in between. Genomic DNA was extracted from sorted cells for sequencing of the TCRbeta CDR3 region. The immunoSEQ Assay was used for sequencing of TCRbeta CDR3 regions. TCRdb stores this immuneACCESS table with in-frame sequences only. Part of the clones is absent; in the studies checked, under half of the shortfall reflects unresolved V genes, and no reason is known for the rest. The sample yields some 70,000 clones; around 90% were counted once. In total, the top ten clones hold 0.8% to 1.2% of the sample.

The chain couples TRBV2 to TRBJ2-1; there is no confident call for the D gene. The receptor comes from an adult with an advanced solid tumor such as melanoma, head and neck, liver or kidney cancer. The sample was CD4+ or CD8+ T cells sorted from blood, taken in a trial of the OX40 agonist ivuxolimab. The DNA sequence is given as TGTGCCAGCAGACCCGGAAATGAGCAGTTCTTC. Translated, it reads CASRPGNEQFF.